The 6 T cell receptor beta chains below come from one sample, sequenced in a study of radiotherapy plus CTLA-4 blockade in lung cancer. Assay used: immunoSEQ multiplex PCR; TCRdb lists only in-frame clones, some missing. The sample contains some 64,000 clones, approximately 75% of which appear only once. Sequenced material: peripheral blood, taken from a patient treated with radiotherapy plus ipilimumab. The receptors here all came from a human donor with non-small cell lung cancer who had a complete response to radiotherapy plus ipilimumab.

The chain carries TRBV4-1 and TRBJ2-1, with a possible D match to TRBD2 (5 bases). Germline V lookup: CDR1 MGHRA, CDR2 YSYEKL. There are 13 residues in the CDR3. With 1 base removed from V and 8 bases from J, the gap between germline ends came to 9 bases. CDR3 in DNA: TGCGCCAGCAGCCAAGCCGAGGGTTATGAGCAGTTCTTC. Protein: CASSQAEGYEQFF.

The chain couples TRBV7-2 to TRBJ2-7, with D perhaps assigned TRBD1 or TRBD2 (5 bases each). The V gene's germline CDR1 is SGHTA and CDR2 FQGNSA. The CDR3 covers 14 residues. Trimming shortened V by 1 base and J by 4 bases, and 11 bases separated the two germline ends. The CDR3 reads CASSLDGGGYEQYV. The CDR3 DNA is TGTGCCAGCAGCTTAGACGGTGGGGGTTACGAGCAGTACGTC.

This chain joins TRBV18 and TRBJ2-6, with a tentative D call TRBD1 (6 bases). The ends were cut back, 4 bases at V and 0 bases at J, with 13 bases in the middle. Germline V lookup: CDR1 KGHSH, CDR2 LQKENI. The CDR3 extends over 17 amino acids. CDR3 bases: TGTGCCAGCTCACGGGAACAGGGTATCTCTGGGGCCAACGTCCTGACTTTC. It codes for CASSREQGISGANVLTF.

V gene TRBV9 combines with J gene TRBJ1-1, with no clear D. Germline V gene data show CDR1 as SGDLS and CDR2 as YYNGEE. Trimming stripped 0 bases from V and 1 base from J, with 10 bases between. The CDR3 totals 15 residues. The CDR3 here is CASSVGVRGNTEAFF. In DNA form, the CDR3 reads TGTGCCAGCAGCGTAGGGGTCCGAGGGAACACTGAAGCTTTCTTT.

The rearrangement joins TRBV29-1 to TRBJ2-3; D is perhaps TRBD1 (5 bases). The germline gives CDR1 SQVTM, CDR2 ANQGSEA. V gave up 4 bases and J gave up 0 bases, with 17 bases separating them. The CDR3 has 16 residues. CDR3 nucleotide sequence: TGCAGCGTTGGGAGTTCTAGGACATCTAGCACAGATACGCAGTATTTT. It encodes CSVGSSRTSSTDTQYF.

The chain uses TRBV18 and TRBJ2-2; the match to TRBD2 covers 9 bases. The CDR3 spans 17 residues. With 3 bases clipped from V and 2 bases from J, the junction kept 7 bases outside the gene matches. Germline CDR1 is KGHSH and CDR2 is LQKENI. The CDR3 DNA reads TGTGCCAGCTCACCGTATAGCGGGGGATTCAACACCGGGGAGCTGTTTTTT. Translation: CASSPYSGGFNTGELFF.